This T cell receptor (beta chain) was recorded in a study of long-term antiretroviral therapy in people with HIV. General study points: Narrower CDR3 length ranges marked HIV repertoires relative to controls.

A word on this clone: Its target is unknown.

Survey-level resolution applied to immunoSEQ assay v3.0. The repertoire was sequenced with immunoSEQ multiplex PCR; TCRdb's copy has only in-frame clones and lacks some. The repertoire has some 45,000 clones, about nine tenths of them found once; the top ten carry around 4.7%. Researchers secured at least one pre-ART and at least two post-ART PBMC samples from each donor. The sample here was unsorted PBMCs, taken 0.1 years before starting antiretroviral therapy. This receptor was taken from a woman aged 50 to 60 with HIV.

CDR3 protein: CASSAGTGYEKLFF. The DNA for the CDR3 is TGTGCCAGCAGCGCCGGGACAGGTTATGAAAAACTGTTTTTT. This chain joins TRBV9 and TRBJ1-4; 8 nucleotides match TRBD1. In germline, CDR1 is SGDLS, CDR2 YYNGEE. This CDR3 comprises 14 residues. V was clipped by 3 bases and J by 6 bases; unmatched bases: 4. Variable domain in full (rest from reference TRBV9 and TRBJ1-4): DSGVTQTPKHLITATGQRVTLRCSPRSGDLSVYWYQQSLDQGLQFLIQYYNGEERAKGNILERFSAQQFPDLHSELNLSSLELGDSALYFCASSAGTGYEKLFFGSGTQLSVL.